This T cell receptor (beta chain) derives from a study of blood T cell repertoires in COVID-19. Whole-study context: COVID-19 samples collected from the United States, Italy and Spain covered acute and convalescent phases. Sample material is recorded as cDNA or gDNA derived from T cells, B-cell-depleted T cells, or PBMCs.

The Seattle patients, enrolled during active infection, were followed longitudinally. In the original workflow: Researchers report that nucleated cell counts were estimated from reference gene primer amplification. The method was immunoSEQ multiplex PCR; TCRdb's version includes in-frame clones alone and lacks a portion of them. The V and J calls and clone size come from that table; D and trimming were worked out from the DNA. This sample has about 180,000 clones, with about 87% found just once. Germline V gene sequence: CDR1 LNHDA, CDR2 SQIVND (reference sequence). CDR3 length equals 15 residues. Trimming cost V 11 bases and J 0 bases, with 14 bases left between them.

The sample comprised peripheral blood. J is TRBJ1-6 and V is TRBV19; a weak D match, TRBD1 (6 bases). The sequence came from a man in his 60s with COVID-19, enrolled during active disease. The CDR3 loop is CAAREGGSYNSPLHF. The CDR3 nucleotides read TGTGCCGCCAGGGAAGGGGGCTCCTATAATTCACCCCTCCACTTT. The variable domain in full, with the rest retrieved from reference TRBV19 and TRBJ1-6, is DGGITQSPKYLFRKEGQNVTLSCEQNLNHDAMYWYRQDPGQGLRLIYYSQIVNDFQKGDIAEGYSVSREKKESFPLTVTSAQKNPTAFYLCAAREGGSYNSPLHFGNGTRLTVT.